Each of the 9 T cell receptor beta chains below was sequenced from the same sample in a study of OX40 agonist ivuxolimab in advanced cancers. Assay: immunoSEQ multiplex PCR; the TCRdb copy retains only in-frame clones and omits some. The sample yields 50,000 to 80,000 clones, about 88% seen once. The sequenced sample was CD4+ or CD8+ T cells sorted from blood, obtained in a trial of the OX40 agonist ivuxolimab. The receptors shown here come from an adult with an advanced solid tumor such as melanoma, head and neck, liver or kidney cancer.

This chain joins TRBV6-5 and TRBJ1-1; no clear D gene. The CDR3 loop spans 12 amino acids. Deletions cut 9 bases from V and 4 bases from J, with 12 bases between. Per germline, CDR1 MNHEY and CDR2 SVGAGI. CDR3 loop: CASRAGGTEAFF. The CDR3 coding sequence is TGTGCCAGTCGGGCAGGAGGCACTGAAGCTTTCTTT.

The chain joins TRBV25-1 to TRBJ1-6, with D uncertain. Germline V CDR1 and CDR2: MGHDK, SYGVNS. Trimming shortened V by 3 bases and J by 8 bases, and 5 bases separated the two germline ends. This CDR3 has 12 residues. The CDR3 sequence: CASSDKYSPLHF. The CDR3 nucleotides are TGTGCCAGCAGTGATAAGTATTCACCCCTCCACTTT.

The V call is TRBV19, the J call TRBJ1-3, with D unclear. CDR1 and CDR2 (germline): LNHDA, SQIVND (reference sequence). The V gene lost 9 bases and the J gene lost 2 bases, with 11 bases spanning the gap. The length of the CDR3 is 13 residues. The DNA for the CDR3 is TGTGCCAGCGACGCCGGGGCTGGAAACACCATATATTTT. It translates to CASDAGAGNTIYF.

The chain links TRBV7-2 to TRBJ1-2; TRBD1 aligns across 8 bases. The CDR3 has 14 residues. J lost 2 bases, V lost 1 base, and 0 bases had no gene match. CDR1 and CDR2 from the germline V gene are SGHTA and FQGNSA. The CDR3, as DNA: TGTGCCAGCAGCTTAGACAGGGGGAACTATGGCTACACCTTC. Translated: CASSLDRGNYGYTF.

The chain is built from TRBV2 and TRBJ1-6; unclear D gene. The CDR3 totals 13 residues. The germline CDR1 and CDR2 sequences are SNHLY and FYNNEI. V lost 6 bases and J 6 bases, leaving 9 bases between the germline ends. The CDR3: CASRGILNSPLHF. CDR3 bases: TGTGCCAGCAGGGGGATTCTTAATTCACCCCTCCACTTT. The full variable domain, rest sourced from reference TRBV2 and TRBJ1-6, is EPEVTQTPSHQVTQMGQEVILRCVPISNHLYFYWYRQILGQKVEFLVSFYNNEISEKSEIFDDQFSVERPDGSNFTLKIRSTKLEDSAMYFCASRGILNSPLHFGNGTRLTVT.

This clone was seen more than once but under ten times. This rearrangement joins TRBV6-1 to TRBJ1-1; no clear D gene. Deletions cut 2 bases from V and 11 bases from J, with 15 bases between. Germline assignment: CDR1 MNHNS and CDR2 SASEGT. The CDR3 extends over 13 amino acids. The CDR3 DNA is TGTGCCAGCAGTGAAATTGGCAGGCCCTCGGCTTTCTTT. Residues: CASSEIGRPSAFF.

V usage is TRBV5-1 and J usage is TRBJ2-4, with TRBD2 matching 8 bases. Germline CDR1 is SGHRS and CDR2 is YFSETQ. The V gene end was trimmed by 2 bases and the J gene end by 0 bases; junction bases not matched to a gene: 4. The CDR3 is 16 residues long. As DNA, the CDR3 is TGCGCCAGCAGCTTAGAGCTAGCGGGAGCCAAAAACATTCAGTACTTC. Its protein product is CASSLELAGAKNIQYF.

The chain combines TRBV7-2 with TRBJ1-2; 8 positions agree with TRBD1. Germline values: CDR1 SGHTA, CDR2 FQGNSA. This CDR3 spans 16 amino acids. V gave up 4 bases and J gave up 8 bases; unmatched junction bases: 15. The CDR3 DNA is TGTGCCAGCAGCTCCTACCTCGGACAGGGAACGGAAGGCTACACCTTC. Protein sequence: CASSSYLGQGTEGYTF.

Concerning this clone: Relative to the germline gene, one junction end is altered; a read error may explain this. This sample also contains other DNA sequences that code for the same CDR3. The V and J genes are TRBV18 and TRBJ1-1; unclear D gene. Germline loops: CDR1 KGHSH, CDR2 LQKENI. The CDR3 is made up of 12 amino acids. CDR3 loop: CASSPGGLEAFF. The CDR3 region has the DNA TGTGCCAGTTCACCAGGAGGGTTGGAAGCTTTCTTT.